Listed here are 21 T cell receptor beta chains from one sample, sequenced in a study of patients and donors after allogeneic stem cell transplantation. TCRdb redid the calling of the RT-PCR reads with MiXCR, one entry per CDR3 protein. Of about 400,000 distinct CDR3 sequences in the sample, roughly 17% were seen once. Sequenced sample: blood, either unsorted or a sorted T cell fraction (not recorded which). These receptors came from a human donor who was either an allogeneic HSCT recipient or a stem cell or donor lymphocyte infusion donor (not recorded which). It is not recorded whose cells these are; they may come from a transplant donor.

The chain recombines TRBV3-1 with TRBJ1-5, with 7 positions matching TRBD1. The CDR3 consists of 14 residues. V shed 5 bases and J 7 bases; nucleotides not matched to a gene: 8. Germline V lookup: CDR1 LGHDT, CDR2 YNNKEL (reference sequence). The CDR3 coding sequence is TGTGCCAGCAGCGAGGGGAGCAGGGGGCAGCCCCAGCATTTT. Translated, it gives CASSEGSRGQPQHF.

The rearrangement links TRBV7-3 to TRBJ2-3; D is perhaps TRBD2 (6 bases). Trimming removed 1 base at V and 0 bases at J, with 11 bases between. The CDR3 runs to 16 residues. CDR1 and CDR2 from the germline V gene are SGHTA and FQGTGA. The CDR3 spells CASSLRAGISTDTQYF. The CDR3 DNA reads TGTGCCAGCAGCTTAAGGGCGGGGATAAGCACAGATACGCAGTATTTT.

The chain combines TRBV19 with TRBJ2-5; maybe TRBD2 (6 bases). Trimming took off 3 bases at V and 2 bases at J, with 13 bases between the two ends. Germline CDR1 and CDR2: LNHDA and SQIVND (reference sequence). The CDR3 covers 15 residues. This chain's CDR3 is CASSMEDAGQETQYF. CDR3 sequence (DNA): TGTGCCAGTAGTATGGAGGACGCGGGGCAAGAGACCCAGTACTTC.

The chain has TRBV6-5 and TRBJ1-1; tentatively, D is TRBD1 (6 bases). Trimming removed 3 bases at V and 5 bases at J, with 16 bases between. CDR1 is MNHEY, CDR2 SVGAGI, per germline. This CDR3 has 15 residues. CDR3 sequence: CASSYTVLRGTEAFF. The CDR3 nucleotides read TGTGCCAGCAGTTATACAGTCTTAAGGGGGACTGAAGCTTTCTTT.

The CDR3 sequence is CASSYGTPQETQYF. As DNA, the CDR3 is TGTGCCAGCAGTTACGGGACACCCCAAGAGACCCAGTACTTC. The rearrangement joins TRBV6-5 to TRBJ2-5, with D tentatively TRBD1 (6 bases). This CDR3 spans 14 amino acids. The germline V and J ends were trimmed by 2 bases and 1 base, with 8 bases remaining between them. In germline, CDR1 is MNHEY, CDR2 SVGAGI.

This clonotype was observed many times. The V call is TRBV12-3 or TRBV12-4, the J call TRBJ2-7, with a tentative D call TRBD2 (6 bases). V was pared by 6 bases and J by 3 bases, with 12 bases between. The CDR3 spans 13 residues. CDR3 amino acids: CASRSGTLYEQYF. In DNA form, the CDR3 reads TGTGCCAGCAGGTCCGGGACTCTCTACGAGCAGTACTTC.

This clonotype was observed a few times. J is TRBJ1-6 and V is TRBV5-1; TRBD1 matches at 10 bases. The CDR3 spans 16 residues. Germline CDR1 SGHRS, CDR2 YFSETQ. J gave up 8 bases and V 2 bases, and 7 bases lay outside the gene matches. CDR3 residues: CASSFRDRGLHSPLHF. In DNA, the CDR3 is TGCGCCAGCAGCTTTCGCGACAGGGGGCTTCATTCACCCCTCCACTTT.

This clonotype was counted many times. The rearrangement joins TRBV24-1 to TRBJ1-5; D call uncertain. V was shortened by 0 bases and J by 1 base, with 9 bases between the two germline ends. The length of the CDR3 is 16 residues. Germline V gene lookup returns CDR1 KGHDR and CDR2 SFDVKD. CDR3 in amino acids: CATSDLLGESNQPQHF. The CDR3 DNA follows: TGTGCCACCAGTGATTTGCTAGGCGAAAGCAATCAGCCCCAGCATTTT.

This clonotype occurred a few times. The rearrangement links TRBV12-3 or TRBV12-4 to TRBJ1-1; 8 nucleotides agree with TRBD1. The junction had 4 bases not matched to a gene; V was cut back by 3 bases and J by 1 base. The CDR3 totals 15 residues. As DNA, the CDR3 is TGTGCCAGCAGTTTCTGGACAGGGCAGAACACTGAAGCTTTCTTT. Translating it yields CASSFWTGQNTEAFF.

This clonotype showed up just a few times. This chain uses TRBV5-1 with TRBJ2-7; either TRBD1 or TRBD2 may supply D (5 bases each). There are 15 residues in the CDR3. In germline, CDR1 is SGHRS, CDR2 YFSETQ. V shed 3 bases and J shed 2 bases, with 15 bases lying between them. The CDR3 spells CASSSDSGTPYEQYF. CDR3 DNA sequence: TGCGCCAGCAGCTCCGACAGCGGTACCCCCTACGAGCAGTACTTC.

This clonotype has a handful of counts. The CDR3 bases are TGTGCCAGCTCACCACGCAGGGGAAGCTCCTACGAGCAGTACTTC. Its protein is CASSPRRGSSYEQYF. The rearrangement uses TRBV18 and TRBJ2-7; D is perhaps TRBD1 (6 bases). Trimming took 1 base from V and 0 from J, leaving 10 bases between them. CDR1 is KGHSH and CDR2 is LQKENI in the germline V gene. The length of the CDR3 is 15 residues.

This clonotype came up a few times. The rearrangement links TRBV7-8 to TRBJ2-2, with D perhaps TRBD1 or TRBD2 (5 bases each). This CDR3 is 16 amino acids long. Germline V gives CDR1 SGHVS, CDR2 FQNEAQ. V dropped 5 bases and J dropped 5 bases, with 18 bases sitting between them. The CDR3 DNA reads TGTGCCAGCAGCCTACATCCCGGGACGGTGACCGGGGAGCTGTTTTTT. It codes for CASSLHPGTVTGELFF.

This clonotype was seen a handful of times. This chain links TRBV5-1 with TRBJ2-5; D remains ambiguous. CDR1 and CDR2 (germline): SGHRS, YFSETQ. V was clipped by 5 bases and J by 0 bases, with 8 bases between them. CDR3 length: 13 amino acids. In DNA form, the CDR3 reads TGCGCCAGCAGATGGGCAGACCAAGAGACCCAGTACTTC. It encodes CASRWADQETQYF.

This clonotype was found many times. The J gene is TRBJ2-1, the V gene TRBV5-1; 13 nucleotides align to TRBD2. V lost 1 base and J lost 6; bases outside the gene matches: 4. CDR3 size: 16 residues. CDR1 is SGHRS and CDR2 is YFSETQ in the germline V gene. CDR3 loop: CASSLPGTSGVNEQFF. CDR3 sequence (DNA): TGCGCCAGCAGCTTGCCTGGGACTAGCGGGGTCAATGAGCAGTTCTTC.

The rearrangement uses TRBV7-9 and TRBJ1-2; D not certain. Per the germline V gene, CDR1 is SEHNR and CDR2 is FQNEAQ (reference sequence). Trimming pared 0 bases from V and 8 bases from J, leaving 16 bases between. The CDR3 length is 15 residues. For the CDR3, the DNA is TGTGCCAGCAGCTTAGCGAACGCCGGACCGGGGGGCTACACCTTC. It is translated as CASSLANAGPGGYTF.

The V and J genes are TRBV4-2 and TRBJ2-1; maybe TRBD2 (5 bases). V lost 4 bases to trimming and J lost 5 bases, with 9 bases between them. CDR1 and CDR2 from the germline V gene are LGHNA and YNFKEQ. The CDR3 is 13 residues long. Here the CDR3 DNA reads TGTGCCAGCAGCCCCCCACTAGACAATGAGCAGTTCTTC. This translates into CASSPPLDNEQFF.

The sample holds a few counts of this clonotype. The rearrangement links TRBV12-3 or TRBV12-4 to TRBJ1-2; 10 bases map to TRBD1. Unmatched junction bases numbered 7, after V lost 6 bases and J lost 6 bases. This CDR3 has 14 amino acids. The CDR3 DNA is TGTGCCAGCAGGCCGACAGGGGGCGTAAATGGCTACACCTTC. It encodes CASRPTGGVNGYTF.

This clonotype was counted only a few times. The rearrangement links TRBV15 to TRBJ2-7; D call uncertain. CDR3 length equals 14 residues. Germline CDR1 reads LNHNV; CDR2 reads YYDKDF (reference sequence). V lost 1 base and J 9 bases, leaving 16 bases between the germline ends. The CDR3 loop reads CATSRGPPGSGQYF. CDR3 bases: TGTGCCACCAGCAGAGGACCCCCAGGCAGTGGGCAGTACTTC.

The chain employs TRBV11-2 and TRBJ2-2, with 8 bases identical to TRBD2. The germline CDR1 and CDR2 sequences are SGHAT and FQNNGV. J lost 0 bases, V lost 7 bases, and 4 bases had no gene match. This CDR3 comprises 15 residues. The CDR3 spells CASMRGRTNTGELFF. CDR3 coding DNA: TGTGCCAGCATGCGCGGGAGGACGAACACCGGGGAGCTGTTTTTT.

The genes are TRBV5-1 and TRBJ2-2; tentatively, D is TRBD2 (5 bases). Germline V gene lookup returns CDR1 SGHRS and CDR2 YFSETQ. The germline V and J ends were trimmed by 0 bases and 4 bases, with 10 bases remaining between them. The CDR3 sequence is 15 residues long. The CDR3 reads CASSLVEGSTGELFF. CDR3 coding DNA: TGCGCCAGCAGCTTGGTTGAGGGAAGCACCGGGGAGCTGTTTTTT.

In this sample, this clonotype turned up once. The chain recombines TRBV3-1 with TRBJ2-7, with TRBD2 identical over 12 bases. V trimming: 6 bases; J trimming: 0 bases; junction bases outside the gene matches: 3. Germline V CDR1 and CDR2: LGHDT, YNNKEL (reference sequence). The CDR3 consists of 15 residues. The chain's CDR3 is CASRAGLAGSYEQYF. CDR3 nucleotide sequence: TGTGCCAGCAGGGCGGGACTAGCGGGCTCCTACGAGCAGTACTTC.